The 19 T cell receptor beta chains below all came from one sample that was sequenced in a study of blood T cell repertoires in COVID-19. Generated by immunoSEQ multiplex PCR, the TCRdb table keeps only in-frame clones and is missing some. The top ten hold about a fifth of the sample, which has some 210,000 clones, roughly 84% seen once. Material: peripheral blood. The source is a human donor in a cohort sampled during active COVID-19.

The V call is TRBV6-1, the J call TRBJ1-1, with D tentatively TRBD1 (5 bases). Germline V lookup: CDR1 MNHNS, CDR2 SASEGT. The germline V and J ends were trimmed by 2 bases and 6 bases, with 10 bases remaining between them. This CDR3 is built from 13 residues. The CDR3, as DNA: TGTGCCAGCAGTGAACAGGGTGGATCTGAAGCTTTCTTT. As protein: CASSEQGGSEAFF.

The chain couples TRBV5-4 to TRBJ1-5; D remains unclear. This CDR3 contains 15 residues. The germline CDR1 and CDR2 sequences are SGHNT and YYREEE (reference sequence). Trimming took 0 bases from V and 5 from J, leaving 12 bases between them. The DNA of the CDR3 is TGTGCCAGCAGCTTGGGCGGGTCAAGTGATCAGCCCCAGCATTTT. Protein: CASSLGGSSDQPQHF. The full variable domain, rest sourced from reference TRBV5-4 and TRBJ1-5, is ETGVTQSPTHLIKTRGQQVTLRCSSQSGHNTVSWYQQALGQGPQFIFQYYREEENGRGNFPPRFSGLQFPNYSSELNVNALELDDSALYLCASSLGGSSDQPQHFGDGTRLSIL.

The chain has TRBV7-8 and TRBJ1-2; D unresolved. The germline V gene encodes CDR1 SGHVS and CDR2 FQNEAQ. There are 13 residues in the CDR3. Trimming took off 1 base at V and 9 bases at J, with 12 bases between the two ends. In nucleotides, the CDR3 is TGTGCCAGCAGCTTAGGCAGGCGTGGGCGCTACACCTTC. Encoded protein: CASSLGRRGRYTF.

This clone was observed once. This sequence joins TRBV24-1 and TRBJ2-1; D may be TRBD1 (5 bases). Per germline, CDR1 KGHDR and CDR2 SFDVKD. The CDR3 runs to 13 residues. Trimming stripped 1 base from V and 7 bases from J, with 7 bases between. CDR3 protein: CATSDFKGNEQFF. The CDR3 coding sequence is TGTGCCACCAGTGATTTTAAGGGGAATGAGCAGTTCTTC.

The chain uses TRBV5-1 and TRBJ1-2; D is uncertain. CDR3 length: 12 amino acids. V was cut by 6 bases and J by 3 bases, with 9 bases left in between. Germline V gene data show CDR1 as SGHRS and CDR2 as YFSETQ. Here the CDR3 DNA reads TGCGCCAGCACGGTAGACTACTATGGCTACACCTTC. It specifies CASTVDYYGYTF.

The chain links TRBV30 to TRBJ2-1, with 9 bases matching TRBD2. V was clipped by 2 bases and J by 2 bases; unmatched bases: 7. In germline, CDR1 is GTSNPN, CDR2 SVGIG (reference sequence). This CDR3 spans 16 amino acids. The CDR3 region is CAWSPKVAGAYNEQFF. The CDR3 coding sequence is TGTGCCTGGAGTCCAAAAGTAGCGGGAGCCTACAATGAGCAGTTCTTC.

The rearrangement joins TRBV5-8 to TRBJ2-3; 7 nucleotides agree with TRBD2. Germline-derived CDR1 and CDR2 are SGHTS and YDEGEE. This CDR3 comprises 15 residues. V shed 4 bases and J 4 bases; nucleotides not matched to a gene: 9. The CDR3 DNA follows: TGTGCCAGCAGCCATGCGGGAGTAATATCAGATACGCAGTATTTT. It is translated as CASSHAGVISDTQYF.

This chain uses TRBV7-9 with TRBJ2-7; TRBD2 matches 8 bases. After removal of 5 bases from V and 6 bases from J, the junction contained 6 bases not matched to a gene. Germline V gives CDR1 SEHNR, CDR2 FQNEAQ (reference sequence). CDR3 size: 13 residues. The CDR3 region has the DNA TGTGCCAGCAGCCAAGCGGGACTAGTCGAGCAGTACTTC. Protein sequence: CASSQAGLVEQYF.

The chain carries TRBV5-1 and TRBJ2-6; D gene ambiguous. Trimming stripped 4 bases from V and 9 bases from J, with 8 bases between. This CDR3 is 12 amino acids long. The germline gives CDR1 SGHRS, CDR2 YFSETQ. This CDR3 reads CASSPSGNVLTF. CDR3 DNA: TGCGCCAGCAGCCCATCCGGCAACGTCCTGACTTTC.

This chain uses TRBV27 with TRBJ2-1, with TRBD2 matching 8 bases. The CDR3 loop spans 18 amino acids. CDR1 MNHEY and CDR2 SMNVEV come from the germline V gene (reference sequence). V was clipped by 3 bases and J by 3 bases; unmatched bases: 13. The CDR3 coding sequence is TGTGCCAGCAGTTTGGTTGCTTTGGCGGGAGGAAGCTACAATGAGCAGTTCTTC. Its translation: CASSLVALAGGSYNEQFF.

The J gene is TRBJ2-1, the V gene TRBV14, with 9 positions matching TRBD2. Germline assignment: CDR1 SGHDN and CDR2 FVKESK. CDR3 length equals 17 residues. Trimming cost V 4 bases and J 4 bases; bases outside gene matches: 11. The CDR3: CASSPPLSGRGYNEQFF. The CDR3 DNA sequence: TGTGCCAGCAGCCCACCCCTTAGCGGGAGAGGGTACAATGAGCAGTTCTTC.

The chain links TRBV29-1 to TRBJ2-5; D possibly corresponds to TRBD2 (6 bases). Germline values: CDR1 SQVTM, CDR2 ANQGSEA. Between the trimmed V and J ends, which lost 4 bases and 3 bases, there was a span of 15 bases. The CDR3 length is 14 residues. This CDR3 is CSVVRSGDKETQYF. The CDR3 DNA reads as TGCAGCGTTGTTCGATCGGGAGATAAAGAGACCCAGTACTTC. Drawing the rest from reference TRBV29-1 and TRBJ2-5, the complete variable domain is SAVISQKPSRDICQRGTSLTIQCQVDSQVTMMFWYRQQPGQSLTLIATANQGSEATYESGFVIDKFPISRPNLTFSTLTVSNMSPEDSSIYLCSVVRSGDKETQYFGPGTRLLVL.

The rearrangement uses TRBV2 and TRBJ1-4; D remains ambiguous. CDR1 and CDR2 from the germline V gene are SNHLY and FYNNEI. The CDR3 has 13 residues. With 10 bases removed from V and 8 bases from J, the gap between germline ends came to 17 bases. The CDR3 sequence: CATALASTEKLFF. The CDR3 DNA follows: TGTGCCACAGCGCTTGCATCTACGGAAAAACTGTTTTTT.

The rearrangement uses TRBV2 and TRBJ1-2; D possibly corresponds to TRBD1 (5 bases). Germline assignment: CDR1 SNHLY and CDR2 FYNNEI. V shed 2 bases and J shed 2 bases, with 15 bases lying between them. CDR3 length: 16 residues. The DNA for the CDR3 is TGTGCCAGCAGTGAAAACAGTGGGGCGCCGAACTATGGCTACACCTTC. It yields the protein CASSENSGAPNYGYTF.

This clone was detected only once. The chain has TRBV5-1 and TRBJ2-7; TRBD2 might be the D (8 bases). Germline V CDR1 and CDR2: SGHRS, YFSETQ. This CDR3 has 15 residues. Trimming took off 7 bases at V and 2 bases at J, with 19 bases between the two ends. The CDR3 bases are TGCGCCAGCGCCGGGGGGGGACAGCTCACCTACGAGCAGTACTTC. This encodes CASAGGGQLTYEQYF.

The rearrangement links TRBV28 to TRBJ1-1; unclear D gene. This CDR3 has 14 amino acids. Germline V gives CDR1 MDHEN, CDR2 SYDVKM. Trimming stripped 4 bases from V and 3 bases from J, with 12 bases between. The CDR3 region is CASSYFTADTEAFF. As DNA, the CDR3 is TGTGCCAGCAGTTACTTCACTGCTGACACTGAAGCTTTCTTT.

This chain joins TRBV7-9 and TRBJ1-1; 7 bases map to TRBD1. CDR1 and CDR2 (germline): SEHNR, FQNEAQ (reference sequence). The V gene end was trimmed by 3 bases and the J gene end by 5 bases; junction bases not matched to a gene: 6. The CDR3 runs to 14 residues. CDR3 region: CASSFNRGGTEAFF. DNA of the CDR3: TGTGCCAGCAGCTTTAACAGGGGTGGGACTGAAGCTTTCTTT.

This chain uses TRBV15 with TRBJ2-2; D unresolved. V lost 1 base and J 0 bases, leaving 9 bases between the germline ends. Germline assignment: CDR1 LNHNV and CDR2 YYDKDF (reference sequence). The CDR3 loop spans 16 amino acids. The CDR3 spells CATSRGGQTNTGELFF. Written as DNA, the CDR3 is TGTGCCACCAGCAGAGGCGGCCAAACGAACACCGGGGAGCTGTTTTTT.

This sequence joins TRBV18 and TRBJ2-1, with 12 bases fitting TRBD2. CDR1 and CDR2 (germline): KGHSH, LQKENI. With 4 bases clipped from V and 3 bases from J, the junction kept 4 bases outside the gene matches. The CDR3 sequence is 16 residues long. In DNA, the CDR3 is TGTGCCAGCTCACTTTCGACTAGCGGGAGCTACAATGAGCAGTTCTTC. It codes for CASSLSTSGSYNEQFF.